This TCR beta chain is from a study of T cells in Graves' hyperthyroidism and ophthalmopathy. Concerning this clonotype itself: Its antigen is currently unknown.

This CDR3 comprises 15 residues. V lost 1 base and J 0 bases, leaving 10 bases between the germline ends. Germline lookup yields CDR1 MNHEY and CDR2 SMNVEV (reference sequence). Findings of the study overall: By a 13 V-J model, ophthalmopathy was set apart from stable hyperthyroidism. Ophthalmopathy was identified by the model a median approximately 6.4 months ahead of onset.

Researchers amplified the TCR beta CDR3 regions from RNA transcripts. The HTBI primer set served for first-round RT-PCR of the TCR CDR3. Via MiXCR, TCRdb re-called the multiplex PCR reads, giving one row per CDR3 protein. The data show fewer than 450,000 distinct CDR3 sequences, about a sixth seen once. Sequencing used blood. The clonotype originates from a woman under 40 with Graves' hyperthyroidism that later progressed to Graves' ophthalmopathy. This chain joins TRBV27 and TRBJ2-7; possibly TRBD2 for D (5 bases). The CDR3 region is CASSLYNGGSYEQYF. CDR3 DNA sequence: TGTGCCAGCAGTTTATACAATGGAGGCTCCTACGAGCAGTACTTC.